This T cell receptor beta chain was profiled in a study of shared clonotypes between healthy human individuals. Overall study results and limits: Generally, estimated richness proved larger in naive subsets than it did in memory subsets. It was observed that approximately 5% of naive CD4 clonotypes were shared across several donors. Only blood was sampled; tissue repertoires likely differ.

Generated by immunoSEQ multiplex PCR, the TCRdb table keeps only in-frame clones and is missing some. The profile shows roughly 2.6 million clones, around 90% of them singletons. Per germline, CDR1 SSHAT and CDR2 FNYEAQ (reference sequence). The CDR3 has 14 residues. With regard to this clone: Its antigen is unidentified. The germline gene is not matched at one end of the junction; a read error may be the cause.

The sequencing input was naive CD4+ T cells sorted from blood. The subset: CD45RA+ positively selected. The TCR sequence derives from a man between 18 and 29 years old in good health. The rearrangement uses TRBV7-7 and TRBJ2-2; no clear D. The CDR3 bases are TGTGCTAGCAGCTTAGAATTAAACACCGGGGAGCTGTTTTTT. Its protein product is CASSLELNTGELFF.